Listed below are T cell receptor beta chains from one sample, sequenced in a study of cytomegalovirus exposure and HLA in healthy donors. TCRdb's copy holds only in-frame clones and misses some; the assay was immunoSEQ multiplex PCR. The top ten hold 7% of the sample, which has about 60,000 clones, 95% seen once. Sequencing was performed on PBMCs. The receptors derive from a young woman in good health and CMV-seropositive. The CDR3 runs from the conserved cysteine through the conserved F or W. Fields, in order: clone size, V gene, D gene, J gene, CDR3 DNA, CDR3 protein. A D gene is named only where the DNA matches it firmly. Expanded clones are given a class, and other clones once, few, many or no size at all.

clone size: -
V gene: TRBV28
D gene: -
J gene: TRBJ2-7
CDR3 DNA: TGTGCCAGCAGTTTGAAAGGAGACGAGCAGTACTTC
CDR3 protein: CASSLKGDEQYF

clone size: -
V gene: TRBV30
D gene: -
J gene: TRBJ1-6
CDR3 DNA: TGTGCCTGGAGTGTACTCCGGAGCTCCTATAATTCACCCCTCCACTTT
CDR3 protein: CAWSVLRSSYNSPLHF

clone size: -
V gene: TRBV6-6
D gene: -
J gene: TRBJ1-2
CDR3 DNA: TGTGCCAGCTCCGAGAATTGGGGCTTAGACTATGGCTACACCTTC
CDR3 protein: CASSENWGLDYGYTF

clone size: -
V gene: TRBV21-1
D gene: -
J gene: TRBJ2-7
CDR3 DNA: TGTGCCAGCAGCAAATTTTATACGGACAGCGACTACGAGCAGTACTTC
CDR3 protein: CASSKFYTDSDYEQYF

clone size: once
V gene: TRBV18
D gene: -
J gene: TRBJ1-1
CDR3 DNA: TGTGCCAGCTCACCCCTCCCGGACCCAGGGACTGAAGCTTTCTTT
CDR3 protein: CASSPLPDPGTEAFF

clone size: -
V gene: TRBV28
D gene: -
J gene: TRBJ2-2
CDR3 DNA: TGTGCCAGCACCAGATCCACAGGGAGGGCTGGACCCGGTGGGGAGCTGTTTTTT
CDR3 protein: CASTRSTGRAGPGGELFF

clone size: once
V gene: TRBV28
D gene: TRBD1
J gene: TRBJ1-1
CDR3 DNA: TGTGCCAGCAGGGACAGGGGCTATGCGAGCACTGAAGCTTTCTTT
CDR3 protein: CASRDRGYASTEAFF

clone size: -
V gene: TRBV19
D gene: -
J gene: TRBJ1-5
CDR3 DNA: TGTGCCAGTAGTATAACCAGGGATGATGCTAACCCTCGTCCGCCCCAGCATTTT
CDR3 protein: CASSITRDDANPRPPQHF

clone size: few
V gene: TRBV12-2
D gene: -
J gene: TRBJ2-1
CDR3 DNA: TGTGCAAGTCGCCCGGGACTAGTCGAGGAGTTCTTC
CDR3 protein: CASRPGLVEEFF

clone size: -
V gene: TRBV7-2
D gene: -
J gene: TRBJ2-1
CDR3 DNA: TGTGCCAGCAGCTTATCTCCGCGGGGAGTCGTCAATGAGCAGTTCTTC
CDR3 protein: CASSLSPRGVVNEQFF

clone size: -
V gene: TRBV30
D gene: -
J gene: TRBJ1-4
CDR3 DNA: TGTGCCTGGCAAACCCTCGACCTCGTTCAGAAAGGAGGGAGAGGAGAAAAACTGTTTTTT
CDR3 protein: CAWQTLDLVQKGGRGEKLFF

clone size: -
V gene: TRBV13
D gene: -
J gene: TRBJ2-1
CDR3 DNA: TGTGCCAGCAGCTTATATTCCTACAATGAGCAGTTCTTC
CDR3 protein: CASSLYSYNEQFF

clone size: -
V gene: TRBV19
D gene: TRBD1
J gene: TRBJ1-6
CDR3 DNA: TGTGCCAGTTCGACAGGGAATAATTCACCCCTCCACTTT
CDR3 protein: CASSTGNNSPLHF

clone size: -
V gene: TRBV6-6
D gene: TRBD1
J gene: TRBJ1-5
CDR3 DNA: TGTGCCAGCACATCGAGACAGGGATTTCTGCCCCAGCATTTT
CDR3 protein: CASTSRQGFLPQHF